Detailed here is one T cell receptor beta chain. Antigen: not known. Treatment of the sample: roughly 11-day PBMC culture with coronavirus spike peptide pools or control peptides (ViraFEST assay). The data were taken from a study of vaccination and CD4 T cells after COVID-19. Study as a whole: Control wells got either CEFX epitopes, HIV-1 Nef peptides, or no peptide at all.

Sequencing of the DNA from cultured CD4+ T cells was carried out with the Oncomine TCR Beta short-read assay. TCRdb reanalysed the PCR reads using MiXCR and keeps one entry per CDR3 protein. The sample holds approximately 18,000 distinct CDR3 sequences, approximately 49% seen once. Sequencing input: CD4+ T cells from blood, cultured in vitro. The sequence was collected from a human donor who had recovered from COVID-19.

This CDR3 is CASRGQGRTEAFF. CDR3 nucleotide sequence: TGTGCCAGCAGGGGACAAGGGAGGACTGAAGCTTTCTTT. The rearrangement uses TRBV2 and TRBJ1-1; D possibly corresponds to TRBD1 (6 bases). Trimming took 6 bases from V and 5 from J, leaving 13 bases between them. CDR1 SNHLY and CDR2 FYNNEI come from the germline V gene. This CDR3 has 13 residues.